These 3 T cell receptor beta chains came from one sample sequenced in a study of Ad26.COV2.S vaccination and SARS-CoV-2 variants. Regarding treatment: about 20 received Ad26.COV2.S at low or high dose, single or two shots; 5 received placebo; per-sample allocation not given. Each sample was drawn 63 days after the first injection (of vaccine or placebo). The assay was immunoSEQ multiplex PCR, and TCRdb's table has in-frame clones only and misses some. The sample has around 340,000 clones; approximately 90% are singletons. The input for sequencing was peripheral blood, taken in a trial of Ad26.COV2.S vaccine versus placebo. These receptors all come from a person aged 18-65 years who received the Ad26.COV2.S COVID-19 vaccine or a placebo.

The J gene is TRBJ2-1, the V gene TRBV5-6; possibly TRBD1 for D (6 bases). Trimming took off 4 bases at V and 3 bases at J, with 14 bases between the two ends. This CDR3 is 15 amino acids long. Per germline, CDR1 SGHDT and CDR2 YYEEEE. The CDR3 nucleotides are TGTGCCAGCAGCCAATTCAGGGGTGGCTACAATGAGCAGTTCTTC. Translating it yields CASSQFRGGYNEQFF.

The gene calls are TRBV2 and TRBJ1-3, with D perhaps matching TRBD1 (6 bases). This CDR3 is built from 14 residues. From germline, CDR1 is SNHLY and CDR2 FYNNEI. Trimming removed 7 bases from V and 2 bases from J, with 12 bases in between. The CDR3 reads CASTIQGPGNTIYF. CDR3 sequence (DNA): TGTGCCAGCACTATACAGGGTCCTGGAAACACCATATATTTT.

The rearrangement joins TRBV5-1 to TRBJ2-2; D unresolved. This CDR3 region has 13 residues. Germline V gives CDR1 SGHRS, CDR2 YFSETQ. V lost 0 bases, J lost 6 bases, and 6 bases lay in between. In DNA form, the CDR3 reads TGCGCCAGCAGCTTGGTAGTGTCCGGGGAGCTGTTTTTT. This translates into CASSLVVSGELFF.